The rows below give T cell receptor beta chains drawn from one sample of a study of PD-1 blockade in classical Hodgkin lymphoma. The data were produced by immunoSEQ multiplex PCR, yet TCRdb's version contains in-frame clones alone and is incomplete. The repertoire holds fewer than 65,000 clones, with 80% to 90% as singletons. The starting material was peripheral blood mononuclear cells (PBMCs), obtained at baseline. These TCRs come from a human donor with classical Hodgkin lymphoma. Both conserved end residues are trimmed from each CDR3. Fields, in order: CDR3 protein, V gene, J gene, clone size. Only part of the rows carry a size: once, few, many, or a class if the clone is expanded.

cdr3_aa: ASSPQPGLEGNEQF
v_call: TRBV7-3
j_call: TRBJ2-1
clone_size: -

cdr3_aa: ASSLESWTGELF
v_call: TRBV7-3
j_call: TRBJ2-2
clone_size: -

cdr3_aa: ASSLGQGAGQPQH
v_call: TRBV5-4
j_call: TRBJ1-5
clone_size: -

cdr3_aa: ASSLPGLGPNEQF
v_call: TRBV5-1
j_call: TRBJ2-1
clone_size: -

cdr3_aa: ASSQEPGILVGGYT
v_call: TRBV4-1
j_call: TRBJ1-2
clone_size: -

cdr3_aa: ASSISRHNEQF
v_call: TRBV19
j_call: TRBJ2-1
clone_size: -

cdr3_aa: SVAGQITGELF
v_call: TRBV29-1
j_call: TRBJ2-2
clone_size: -

cdr3_aa: ASNQAGGGTDTQY
v_call: TRBV19
j_call: TRBJ2-3
clone_size: -

cdr3_aa: ASSLAGGSANTGELF
v_call: TRBV7-9
j_call: TRBJ2-2
clone_size: -

cdr3_aa: ASSFNRDNYGYT
v_call: TRBV6-5
j_call: TRBJ1-2
clone_size: -

cdr3_aa: ASRDSAYNEQF
v_call: TRBV5-1
j_call: TRBJ2-1
clone_size: -

cdr3_aa: ASSLYLRTGYYTDTQY
v_call: TRBV7-2
j_call: TRBJ2-3
clone_size: -

cdr3_aa: ASSLDGAVNQPQH
v_call: TRBV5-8
j_call: TRBJ1-5
clone_size: -

cdr3_aa: ASSLGREFEAF
v_call: TRBV5-1
j_call: TRBJ1-1
clone_size: -

cdr3_aa: ASSPPSFVSTEAF
v_call: TRBV18
j_call: TRBJ1-1
clone_size: -

cdr3_aa: ASSYSGQGPYGYT
v_call: TRBV6-5
j_call: TRBJ1-2
clone_size: -

cdr3_aa: ASNRRANTGELF
v_call: TRBV19
j_call: TRBJ2-2
clone_size: -

cdr3_aa: ASSYFGGAGELF
v_call: TRBV6-5
j_call: TRBJ2-2
clone_size: -

cdr3_aa: AGMDSMNTEAF
v_call: TRBV19
j_call: TRBJ1-1
clone_size: -

cdr3_aa: ASSSGTGTYEQY
v_call: TRBV6-5
j_call: TRBJ2-7
clone_size: -

cdr3_aa: ASTIRGGADTEAF
v_call: TRBV4-1
j_call: TRBJ1-1
clone_size: -

cdr3_aa: ASRFLKDRVFEAF
v_call: TRBV2
j_call: TRBJ1-1
clone_size: -

cdr3_aa: ASRTRDRGLRMF
v_call: TRBV19
j_call: TRBJ2-1
clone_size: -

cdr3_aa: ASSVAPRADEKLF
v_call: TRBV9
j_call: TRBJ1-4
clone_size: -

cdr3_aa: ASSPLDRSSIQY
v_call: TRBV4-1
j_call: TRBJ2-4
clone_size: -

cdr3_aa: ASSLGDSKNYGYT
v_call: TRBV5-1
j_call: TRBJ1-2
clone_size: -

cdr3_aa: ASLGGYTEAF
v_call: TRBV2
j_call: TRBJ1-1
clone_size: few

cdr3_aa: ASSRGQGTNTEAF
v_call: TRBV18
j_call: TRBJ1-1
clone_size: -

cdr3_aa: SAKGQGREKLF
v_call: TRBV29-1
j_call: TRBJ1-4
clone_size: -

cdr3_aa: ASKYRGSHNEQF
v_call: TRBV10-2
j_call: TRBJ2-1
clone_size: few

cdr3_aa: ASSVSQGDSPLH
v_call: TRBV2
j_call: TRBJ1-6
clone_size: few